The 31 T cell receptor beta chains listed next were all sequenced from one sample in a study of blood T cell repertoires in COVID-19. The assay was immunoSEQ multiplex PCR, and TCRdb's table has in-frame clones only and misses some. This table holds some 100,000 clones, about nine tenths found once. The source material was peripheral blood. The receptors shown here come from a human donor with active COVID-19. The donor label of this sample is uncertain.

This clone was recorded at least ten times. J is TRBJ2-7 and V is TRBV4-3; no definite D call. The germline V and J ends were trimmed by 1 base and 4 bases, with 11 bases remaining between them. This CDR3 is built from 14 residues. Germline V gene data show CDR1 as LGHNA and CDR2 as YSLEER. CDR3: CASSQVQAPYEQYF. In DNA form, the CDR3 reads TGCGCCAGCAGCCAAGTTCAAGCGCCTTACGAGCAGTACTTC.

This rearrangement joins TRBV18 to TRBJ1-6; 8 nucleotides align to TRBD1. CDR3 length: 19 residues. V was pared by 3 bases and J by 1 base, with 11 bases of the junction left unmatched. The germline V gene has CDR1 KGHSH and CDR2 LQKENI. The CDR3 nucleotides read TGTGCCAGCTCACCTTTCCGAACAGGGGGTTTGTCCTATAATTCACCCCTCCACTTT. It codes for CASSPFRTGGLSYNSPLHF.

This rearrangement joins TRBV6-6 to TRBJ1-2, with TRBD1 matching over 12 bases. CDR3 length: 16 amino acids. Germline V gene sequence: CDR1 MNHNY, CDR2 SVGAGI (reference sequence). The V gene end was trimmed by 5 bases and the J gene end by 4 bases; junction bases not matched to a gene: 8. CDR3 sequence (DNA): TGTGCCAGCAGTGCCGCCGGGACAGGGGGCTCCTATGGCTACACCTTC. Its protein is CASSAAGTGGSYGYTF.

The rearrangement joins TRBV5-1 to TRBJ2-2; TRBD1 matches at 7 bases. The ends lost 10 bases at V and 2 bases at J; junction bases unmatched: 5. The CDR3 has 13 amino acids. The germline V gene encodes CDR1 SGHRS and CDR2 YFSETQ. The CDR3 DNA reads TGCGCCTCCCGGGACAGAAACACCGGGGAGCTGTTTTTT. Translating it yields CASRDRNTGELFF.

V usage is TRBV11-2 and J usage is TRBJ2-5, with a tentative D call TRBD2 (6 bases). The CDR3 is 16 amino acids. The germline V gene has CDR1 SGHAT and CDR2 FQNNGV. The germline V and J ends were trimmed by 2 bases and 7 bases, with 20 bases remaining between them. CDR3 nucleotide sequence: TGTGCCAGCAGCTTAAAAGGTCTTCCGCCCGGGGGGACCCAGTACTTC. Protein: CASSLKGLPPGGTQYF.

V and J are TRBV19 and TRBJ2-3; tentative D call: TRBD2 (5 bases). Trimming cost V 7 bases and J 2 bases, with 10 bases left between them. The CDR3 is made up of 13 amino acids. Germline CDR1 is LNHDA and CDR2 is SQIVND (reference sequence). In DNA, the CDR3 is TGTGCCAGTACCCCCCGGGACACAGATACGCAGTATTTT. Its protein product is CASTPRDTDTQYF.

V gene TRBV10-3 combines with J gene TRBJ2-5; tentatively, D is TRBD1 (6 bases). Germline V gene data show CDR1 as ENHRY and CDR2 as SYGVKD. V lost 3 bases and J lost 1, with 12 bases in between. The CDR3 sequence is 15 residues long. The CDR3 is CAISENRQVQETQYF. In DNA form, the CDR3 reads TGTGCCATCAGTGAAAATCGACAGGTCCAAGAGACCCAGTACTTC.

The chain combines TRBV5-1 with TRBJ1-1; perhaps TRBD1 as D (5 bases). V dropped 4 bases and J dropped 5 bases, with 15 bases sitting between them. This CDR3 is 14 amino acids long. The germline V gene has CDR1 SGHRS and CDR2 YFSETQ. Here the CDR3 reads CASSPNGGWTEAFF. Written as DNA, the CDR3 is TGCGCCAGCAGCCCGAACGGGGGGTGGACTGAAGCTTTCTTT.

The CDR3 bases are TGTGCCAGTAGTATAGCGGCGGAAGGTCCCTACAATGAGCAGTTCTTC. It specifies CASSIAAEGPYNEQFF. The genes are TRBV19 and TRBJ2-1, with D uncertain. The germline V gene has CDR1 LNHDA and CDR2 SQIVND (reference sequence). The ends were cut back, 1 base at V and 2 bases at J, with 12 bases in the middle. The length of the CDR3 is 16 residues.

V is TRBV11-3 and J is TRBJ1-1, with unresolved D. Germline V gene data show CDR1 as SGHNT and CDR2 as YENEEA. V was cut by 4 bases and J by 1 base, with 7 bases left in between. The CDR3 has 13 amino acids. The CDR3, as DNA: TGTGCCAGCAGCTCAAGACAGAACACTGAAGCTTTCTTT. Protein: CASSSRQNTEAFF.

This clone showed up just once. Sequence at one end of the junction differs from germline and may be a read error. The gene calls are TRBV27 and TRBJ2-7; no clear D. The CDR3 covers 13 residues. Germline loops: CDR1 MNHEY, CDR2 SMNVEV (reference sequence). CDR3 DNA: TGTGCCAGCAGTTTACTCGGGTCCTCCGAGCAGTACTTC. Its translation: CASSLLGSSEQYF.

DNA of the CDR3: TGTGCCAGTAGTAGCGTGGGGCGCACAGATACGCAGTATTTT. Translated: CASSSVGRTDTQYF. The rearrangement links TRBV19 to TRBJ2-3, with a tentative D call TRBD1 (5 bases). CDR1 LNHDA and CDR2 SQIVND come from the germline V gene (reference sequence). The CDR3 length is 14 residues. With 4 bases removed from V and 1 base from J, the gap between germline ends came to 9 bases.

This sequence joins TRBV10-3 and TRBJ2-1, with 11 bases lining up with TRBD1. This CDR3 is 15 amino acids long. V shed 0 bases and J 7 bases; nucleotides not matched to a gene: 2. The germline V gene has CDR1 ENHRY and CDR2 SYGVKD. CDR3 region: CAISESGTGGNEQFF. CDR3 nucleotides: TGTGCCATCAGTGAGTCCGGGACAGGGGGAAATGAGCAGTTCTTC.

The rearrangement links TRBV19 to TRBJ1-2; TRBD1 matches at 11 bases. Germline CDR1 and CDR2: LNHDA and SQIVND (reference sequence). V shed 3 bases, J shed 3 bases, and the junction held 6 bases outside the gene matches. The CDR3 is 16 residues long. The DNA of the CDR3 is TGTGCCAGTAGTATGGGCCGGGACAGGGGGGACTATGGCTACACCTTC. Its protein product is CASSMGRDRGDYGYTF.

This clone was seen once. The rearrangement links TRBV28 to TRBJ2-6; D might be TRBD1 (6 bases). Per germline, CDR1 MDHEN and CDR2 SYDVKM. Trimming pared 3 bases from V and 3 bases from J, leaving 12 bases between. The CDR3 spans 16 residues. The CDR3 loop reads CASSLAGGVGANVLTF. CDR3 bases: TGTGCCAGCAGTTTGGCTGGGGGCGTTGGGGCCAACGTCCTGACTTTC. Based on the CDR3 plus reference TRBV28 and TRBJ2-6, the full variable domain is DVKVTQSSRYLVKRTGEKVFLECVQDMDHENMFWYRQDPGLGLRLIYFSYDVKMKEKGDIPEGYSVSREKKERFSLILESASTNQTSMYLCASSLAGGVGANVLTFGAGSRLTVL.

This clone has a single count. V and J are TRBV7-2 and TRBJ2-3; 9 positions match TRBD2. V was pared by 2 bases and J by 2 bases, with 2 bases of the junction left unmatched. The CDR3 is 15 residues long. The germline V gene encodes CDR1 SGHTA and CDR2 FQGNSA. The CDR3 loop reads CASSLQGLATDTQYF. CDR3 DNA sequence: TGTGCCAGCAGCTTACAGGGACTAGCCACAGATACGCAGTATTTT.

This clone was counted once. The V gene is TRBV3-1 (or the pseudogene TRBV3-2), the J gene TRBJ2-5, with D possibly being TRBD1 (5 bases). Germline V gene lookup returns CDR1 LGHDT and CDR2 YNNKEL (reference sequence). Between the trimmed V and J ends, which lost 4 bases and 4 bases, there was a span of 10 bases. This CDR3 contains 13 residues. For the CDR3, the DNA is TGTGCCAGCAGCCCCGCAGGGCGAGAGACCCAGTACTTC. Protein: CASSPAGRETQYF.

This rearrangement joins TRBV5-4 to TRBJ2-1; 10 positions match TRBD2. This CDR3 contains 13 residues. V was pared by 2 bases and J by 9 bases, with 2 bases of the junction left unmatched. CDR1 and CDR2 (germline): SGHNT, YYREEE (reference sequence). CDR3 in amino acids: CASSLSGGGEQFF. The CDR3, as DNA: TGTGCCAGCAGCTTAAGCGGGGGGGGTGAGCAGTTCTTC.

The chain carries TRBV6-4 and TRBJ2-3, with unresolved D. Trimming stripped 3 bases from V and 0 bases from J, with 4 bases between. The germline V gene has CDR1 MRHNA and CDR2 SNTAGT. This CDR3 comprises 13 residues. This chain's CDR3 is CASSERSTDTQYF. The CDR3 DNA reads as TGTGCCAGCAGTGAGCGGAGCACAGATACGCAGTATTTT.

This clone appeared a single time. The chain has TRBV5-1 and TRBJ2-7; 9 bases align to TRBD1. Germline-derived CDR1 and CDR2 are SGHRS and YFSETQ. CDR3 length: 15 residues. Trimming at V came to 0 bases and at J to 6 bases, leaving 7 bases not matched to a gene. The DNA for the CDR3 is TGCGCCAGCAGCTTGGTTGGGGACAGGGTTGGCGAGCAGTACTTC. As protein: CASSLVGDRVGEQYF. Full variable domain (rest looked up from reference TRBV5-1 and TRBJ2-7): KAGVTQTPRYLIKTRGQQVTLSCSPISGHRSVSWYQQTPGQGLQFLFEYFSETQRNKGNFPGRFSGRQFSNSRSEMNVSTLELGDSALYLCASSLVGDRVGEQYFGPGTRLTVT.

This sequence joins TRBV5-6 and TRBJ1-2; TRBD1 is a possible D gene (5 bases). Germline values: CDR1 SGHDT, CDR2 YYEEEE. CDR3 length: 16 residues. V was pared by 4 bases and J by 3 bases, with 19 bases between. The CDR3 reads CASSPTGTGLDYGYTF. DNA for the CDR3: TGTGCCAGCAGCCCGACCGGTACAGGCCTCGACTATGGCTACACCTTC. Supplemented by reference TRBV5-6 and TRBJ1-2, the full variable domain reads DAGVTQSPTHLIKTRGQQVTLRCSPKSGHDTVSWYQQALGQGPQFIFQYYEEEERQRGNFPDRFSGHQFPNYSSELNVNALLLGDSALYLCASSPTGTGLDYGYTFGSGTRLTVV.

The J gene is TRBJ2-3, the V gene TRBV28; D perhaps matches TRBD1 (5 bases). V lost 7 bases and J 0 bases, leaving 17 bases between the germline ends. In germline, CDR1 is MDHEN, CDR2 SYDVKM. The CDR3 length is 16 residues. CDR3 in amino acids: CASTFGAGASTDTQYF. In nucleotides, the CDR3 is TGTGCCAGCACCTTTGGGGCCGGTGCTAGCACAGATACGCAGTATTTT.

The chain is built from TRBV7-9 and TRBJ2-7, with no clear D. Germline V gene data show CDR1 as SEHNR and CDR2 as FQNEAQ (reference sequence). The V gene lost 3 bases and the J gene lost 7 bases, with 13 bases spanning the gap. CDR3 length equals 13 residues. This CDR3 reads CASSFNILPEQYF. The DNA for the CDR3 is TGTGCCAGCAGCTTTAATATACTCCCAGAGCAGTACTTC.

The gene calls are TRBV19 and TRBJ1-5; D unresolved. This CDR3 comprises 15 residues. V dropped 7 bases and J dropped 2 bases, with 15 bases sitting between them. From germline, CDR1 is LNHDA and CDR2 SQIVND (reference sequence). The CDR3 DNA sequence: TGTGCCAGTACCCCGACTGGGTTGGGCAATCAGCCCCAGCATTTT. Its protein is CASTPTGLGNQPQHF.

V usage is TRBV5-6 and J usage is TRBJ2-3; tentative D call: TRBD1 (7 bases). Germline V gene lookup returns CDR1 SGHDT and CDR2 YYEEEE. The CDR3 covers 14 residues. Trimming removed 3 bases from V and 4 bases from J, with 12 bases in between. CDR3 nucleotides: TGTGCCAGCAGCTCAGGGGGGCGCGCAGATACGCAGTATTTT. Translation: CASSSGGRADTQYF.

The chain carries TRBV6-4 and TRBJ2-2; 10 nucleotides align to TRBD1. This CDR3 is 15 amino acids long. In germline, CDR1 is MRHNA, CDR2 SNTAGT. V gave up 2 bases and J gave up 3 bases; unmatched junction bases: 0. The CDR3 loop is CASSDGTGDTGELFF. As DNA, the CDR3 is TGTGCCAGCAGTGACGGGACAGGGGACACCGGGGAGCTGTTTTTT.

This clone was recorded once. The chain carries TRBV7-8 and TRBJ2-3; 11 nucleotides match TRBD2. CDR3 size: 16 residues. Germline V gives CDR1 SGHVS, CDR2 FQNEAQ. The V segment lost 5 bases and the J segment 4 bases; nucleotides outside the gene matches: 8. The DNA for the CDR3 is TGTGCCAGCAGCGCCACAGGACTAGCGGGTGCAGATACGCAGTATTTT. It translates to CASSATGLAGADTQYF.

The chain carries TRBV10-2 and TRBJ2-7; possibly TRBD1 for D (6 bases). From germline, CDR1 is WSHSY and CDR2 SAAADI. This CDR3 contains 15 residues. V shed 7 bases and J shed 2 bases, with 18 bases lying between them. Here the CDR3 reads CASKPGTSTAYEQYF. The CDR3 bases are TGCGCCAGCAAACCCGGGACAAGTACCGCCTACGAGCAGTACTTC.

V and J are TRBV15 and TRBJ1-5; possibly TRBD1 for D (5 bases). The CDR3 is 13 residues long. V lost 9 bases and J 1 base, leaving 10 bases between the germline ends. CDR1 is LNHNV and CDR2 is YYDKDF in the germline V gene (reference sequence). CDR3 protein: CATGGYSNQPQHF. As DNA, the CDR3 is TGTGCCACGGGGGGGTACAGCAATCAGCCCCAGCATTTT.

The DNA for the CDR3 is TGTGCCACCAGTGATTCACTAGGACAGGGAATTATTAATAATTCACCCCTCCACTTT. Its translation is CATSDSLGQGIINNSPLHF. The J gene is TRBJ1-6, the V gene TRBV24-1; TRBD1 matches at 8 bases. With 2 bases clipped from V and 5 bases from J, the junction kept 13 bases outside the gene matches. The germline V gene encodes CDR1 KGHDR and CDR2 SFDVKD. The CDR3 runs to 19 residues.

The chain couples TRBV5-1 to TRBJ1-2; D is possibly TRBD1 (5 bases). With 0 bases removed from V and 8 bases from J, the gap between germline ends came to 8 bases. The CDR3 length is 12 residues. Germline V lookup: CDR1 SGHRS, CDR2 YFSETQ. CDR3 residues: CASSLGQTGYTF. CDR3 bases: TGCGCCAGCAGCTTGGGACAGACCGGCTACACCTTC.